A selection of T cell receptor beta chains follows, all from one sample in a study of cytomegalovirus exposure and HLA in healthy donors. Here immunoSEQ multiplex PCR was the method, and the copy in TCRdb shows in-frame clones only, minus some. The data show approximately 100,000 clones, more than 65% seen once. The specimen sequenced was PBMCs. The receptors derive from a woman aged 45-59 years in good health and CMV-seropositive. The CDR3 runs from the conserved cysteine through the conserved F or W. The order of the fields is CDR3 length, V gene, J gene, D gene, clone size, CDR3 protein, CDR3 DNA. The D gene is left open where the match is weak. Part of the rows lack a size; the others show once, few, many or a class for expanded clones.

CDR3 length: 14
V gene: TRBV30
J gene: TRBJ2-2
D gene: TRBD2
clone size: .
CDR3 protein: CAWTGTIHTGELFF
CDR3 DNA: TGTGCCTGGACGGGGACTATTCACACCGGGGAGCTGTTTTTT

CDR3 length: 18
V gene: TRBV5-1
J gene: TRBJ2-3
D gene: TRBD2
clone size: .
CDR3 protein: CASSLAGLAGAGTDTQYF
CDR3 DNA: TGCGCCAGCAGCTTGGCCGGGCTAGCGGGAGCGGGGACAGATACGCAGTATTTT

CDR3 length: 12
V gene: TRBV7-9
J gene: TRBJ2-7
D gene: TRBD2
clone size: .
CDR3 protein: CSGAGETYEQYF
CDR3 DNA: TGTTCCGGAGCGGGAGAGACCTACGAGCAGTACTTC

CDR3 length: 13
V gene: TRBV19
J gene: TRBJ2-1
D gene: TRBD2
clone size: few
CDR3 protein: CASTASGRREQFF
CDR3 DNA: TGTGCCAGTACGGCTAGCGGGAGGCGCGAGCAGTTCTTC

CDR3 length: 13
V gene: TRBV10-3
J gene: TRBJ1-2
D gene: .
clone size: few
CDR3 protein: CAISESLDYGYTF
CDR3 DNA: TGTGCCATCAGTGAGTCTCTAGACTATGGCTACACCTTC

CDR3 length: 14
V gene: TRBV6-1
J gene: TRBJ1-2
D gene: TRBD1
clone size: once
CDR3 protein: CASSGQGWVYGYTF
CDR3 DNA: TGTGCCAGCAGTGGACAGGGGTGGGTCTATGGCTACACCTTC

CDR3 length: 13
V gene: TRBV19
J gene: TRBJ2-1
D gene: .
clone size: .
CDR3 protein: CASSIRDITAQFF
CDR3 DNA: TGTGCCAGTAGTATCCGAGACATTACCGCGCAGTTCTTC

CDR3 length: 15
V gene: TRBV9
J gene: TRBJ2-1
D gene: .
clone size: .
CDR3 protein: CASSVDPSSYNEQFF
CDR3 DNA: TGTGCCAGCAGCGTAGATCCGAGCTCCTACAATGAGCAGTTCTTC

CDR3 length: 16
V gene: TRBV29-1
J gene: TRBJ2-3
D gene: TRBD2
clone size: .
CDR3 protein: CSVEERLAGHTDTQYF
CDR3 DNA: TGCAGCGTTGAAGAAAGGCTAGCGGGGCACACAGATACGCAGTATTTT

CDR3 length: 13
V gene: TRBV6-6
J gene: TRBJ1-6
D gene: .
clone size: .
CDR3 protein: CASRVDRYSPLHF
CDR3 DNA: TGTGCCAGCAGGGTGGACAGATACTCACCCCTCCACTTT

CDR3 length: 16
V gene: TRBV2
J gene: TRBJ2-7
D gene: .
clone size: .
CDR3 protein: CASRDPGTSSGYEQYF
CDR3 DNA: TGTGCCAGCAGGGATCCTGGGACTTCTAGTGGGTACGAGCAGTACTTC

CDR3 length: 15
V gene: TRBV9
J gene: TRBJ2-2
D gene: TRBD1
clone size: .
CDR3 protein: CASSGGTGETGELFF
CDR3 DNA: TGTGCCAGCAGCGGGGGGACAGGGGAAACCGGGGAGCTGTTTTTT

CDR3 length: 16
V gene: TRBV30
J gene: TRBJ1-6
D gene: TRBD1
clone size: .
CDR3 protein: CASDLGQGAYNSPLHF
CDR3 DNA: TGTGCCTCTGACCTGGGACAGGGAGCCTATAATTCACCCCTCCACTTT

CDR3 length: 14
V gene: TRBV13
J gene: TRBJ2-7
D gene: .
clone size: .
CDR3 protein: CASSLRGAVYEQYF
CDR3 DNA: TGTGCCAGCAGCTTACGGGGGGCTGTCTACGAGCAGTACTTC

CDR3 length: 15
V gene: TRBV11-2
J gene: TRBJ1-6
D gene: .
clone size: .
CDR3 protein: CASSLQQGRGSPLHF
CDR3 DNA: TGTGCCAGCAGCTTACAACAGGGCAGAGGCTCACCCCTCCACTTT

CDR3 length: 15
V gene: TRBV5-1
J gene: TRBJ1-4
D gene: .
clone size: .
CDR3 protein: CASSLGGRSNEKLFF
CDR3 DNA: TGCGCCAGCAGCTTGGGAGGGAGGTCTAATGAAAAACTGTTTTTT

CDR3 length: 16
V gene: TRBV7-9
J gene: TRBJ2-7
D gene: .
clone size: .
CDR3 protein: CASSLKGQGDSYEQYF
CDR3 DNA: TGTGCCAGCAGCTTAAAAGGGCAGGGTGACTCCTACGAGCAGTACTTC

CDR3 length: 15
V gene: TRBV7-3
J gene: TRBJ2-5
D gene: TRBD2
clone size: .
CDR3 protein: CASSLSGSREETQYF
CDR3 DNA: TGTGCCAGCAGCTTAAGCGGGAGTCGCGAAGAGACCCAGTACTTC

CDR3 length: 13
V gene: TRBV2
J gene: TRBJ1-2
D gene: .
clone size: few
CDR3 protein: CASGAGPNYGYTF
CDR3 DNA: TGTGCCAGCGGGGCAGGGCCAAACTATGGCTACACCTTC

CDR3 length: 16
V gene: TRBV7-3
J gene: TRBJ2-3
D gene: .
clone size: .
CDR3 protein: CASSLKDLGGTDTQYF
CDR3 DNA: TGTGCCAGCAGCTTAAAGGACTTAGGTGGCACAGATACGCAGTATTTT

CDR3 length: 14
V gene: TRBV6-5
J gene: TRBJ2-7
D gene: .
clone size: .
CDR3 protein: CASSSLGQFYEQYF
CDR3 DNA: TGTGCCAGCAGTTCCCTTGGACAGTTCTACGAGCAGTACTTC

CDR3 length: 13
V gene: TRBV9
J gene: TRBJ2-1
D gene: TRBD2
clone size: once
CDR3 protein: CASSVPGGNEQFF
CDR3 DNA: TGTGCCAGCAGCGTCCCGGGAGGCAATGAGCAGTTCTTC